The next 2 T cell receptor beta chains were all read from a single sample in a study of blood T cell repertoires in COVID-19. Repertoires were generated with immunoSEQ multiplex PCR, while TCRdb's copy carries only in-frame clones and drops some. The data show about 63,000 clones, just over 85% seen once. The sample was peripheral blood. The receptors were gathered from a human donor in a cohort sampled during active COVID-19.

This clone was counted once. This chain links TRBV24-1 with TRBJ2-1; perhaps TRBD2 as D (5 bases). Trimming removed 0 bases at V and 8 bases at J, with 13 bases between. The germline CDR1 and CDR2 sequences are KGHDR and SFDVKD. This CDR3 contains 15 residues. This chain's CDR3 is CATSDLSSGRHEQFF. The DNA of the CDR3 is TGTGCCACCAGTGATTTGTCATCTGGGAGACATGAGCAGTTCTTC.

The chain uses TRBV6-2 or TRBV6-3 and TRBJ2-7; D gene ambiguous. Trimming pared 0 bases from V and 5 bases from J, leaving 11 bases between. This CDR3 contains 14 residues. Germline V gives CDR1 MNHEY, CDR2 SVGEGT. The CDR3 loop is CASSYSQFVNEQYF. Written as DNA, the CDR3 is TGTGCCAGCAGTTACTCTCAGTTTGTGAACGAGCAGTACTTC.